This is a list of T cell receptor beta chains from one sample in a study of PD-L1 blockade in urothelial cancer. Assay used: immunoSEQ multiplex PCR; TCRdb lists only in-frame clones, some missing. Here the sample spans fewer than 85,000 clones, around 83% being singletons. Sequencing used PBMCs, obtained around atezolizumab (anti-PD-L1) treatment. The receptors shown here come from a woman between 70 and 85 years old with urothelial cancer. The CDR3 runs from the conserved cysteine through the conserved F or W. D genes are given only for firm matches. Clone size, where shown, is once, few, many, or a class for clones that have expanded.

v_call: TRBV28
clone_size: .
d_call: .
j_call: TRBJ1-2
cdr3_aa: CASSLGALGNYGYTF
cdr3_nt: TGTGCCAGCAGTTTAGGGGCTCTGGGGAACTATGGCTACACCTTC

v_call: TRBV7-2
clone_size: .
d_call: .
j_call: TRBJ2-7
cdr3_aa: CASSRQVPYGEQYF
cdr3_nt: TGTGCCAGCAGCCGACAGGTCCCCTACGGGGAGCAGTACTTC

v_call: TRBV28
clone_size: .
d_call: TRBD2
j_call: TRBJ2-6
cdr3_aa: CASSTPGLENPSGANVLTF
cdr3_nt: TGTGCCAGCAGCACCCCGGGACTAGAAAACCCCTCGGGGGCCAACGTCCTGACTTTC

v_call: TRBV7-2
clone_size: .
d_call: TRBD2
j_call: TRBJ2-5
cdr3_aa: CASELAGAFQETQYF
cdr3_nt: TGTGCCAGCGAACTAGCGGGGGCCTTCCAAGAGACCCAGTACTTC

v_call: TRBV28
clone_size: .
d_call: .
j_call: TRBJ1-5
cdr3_aa: CATPGGFNQPQHF
cdr3_nt: TGTGCCACCCCTGGGGGGTTCAATCAGCCCCAGCATTTT

v_call: TRBV4-1
clone_size: .
d_call: .
j_call: TRBJ1-1
cdr3_aa: CASSLVGGRMNTEAFF
cdr3_nt: TGCGCCAGCAGCCTGGTCGGGGGACGGATGAACACTGAAGCTTTCTTT

v_call: TRBV7-3
clone_size: .
d_call: TRBD1
j_call: TRBJ1-2
cdr3_aa: CASSTTGSHGYTF
cdr3_nt: TGTGCCAGCAGCACGACAGGGTCCCATGGCTACACCTTC

v_call: TRBV5-1
clone_size: .
d_call: TRBD1
j_call: TRBJ2-2
cdr3_aa: CASSFGTGGNTGELFF
cdr3_nt: TGCGCCAGCAGCTTCGGGACAGGGGGGAACACCGGGGAGCTGTTTTTT

v_call: TRBV2
clone_size: .
d_call: TRBD1
j_call: TRBJ2-5
cdr3_aa: CASTRALGGETQYF
cdr3_nt: TGTGCCAGCACCCGTGCGCTAGGGGGCGAGACCCAGTACTTC

v_call: TRBV7-2
clone_size: .
d_call: TRBD1
j_call: TRBJ2-5
cdr3_aa: CASSKVGPGGVETQYF
cdr3_nt: TGTGCCAGCAGCAAAGTAGGACCAGGGGGTGTAGAGACCCAGTACTTC

v_call: TRBV6-5
clone_size: once
d_call: TRBD1
j_call: TRBJ1-1
cdr3_aa: CASSKTGVPEAFF
cdr3_nt: TGTGCCAGCAGTAAGACAGGGGTCCCTGAAGCTTTCTTT